This TCR beta chain stems from a study of T-cell reconstitution after alpha-beta-depleted transplantation in children. Study findings and constraints: By about two months after transplant, alpha-beta T cells reportedly arose from several hundred graft clones that had expanded. The origin of high day-60 TCRbeta diversity in some patients lay in surviving recipient T cells and thymic progenitors. A year had passed since transplant, and T-cell counts and diversity by then came mostly from newly produced T cells.

Library preparation (for TCRbeta) was performed with unique molecular identifiers. TCRdb ran MiXCR on the PCR reads and lists one entry per CDR3 protein. The sample holds around 490,000 distinct CDR3 sequences, more than 9.5% seen once. This clonotype turned up a few times. The antigen remains unidentified. The specimen was PBMCs, mostly from graft donor cells, collected 180 days after TCRalphabeta/CD19-depleted stem cell transplant. This TCR was sampled from a female patient between 2 and 15 years old who had a stem cell transplant for aplastic anemia, so the T cells may come from the graft donor.

CDR3 sequence: CASSTQRGTAISSGANVLTF. CDR3 DNA sequence: TGTGCCAGCAGCACCCAGCGCGGGACGGCGATCAGCTCTGGGGCCAACGTCCTGACTTTC. The chain uses TRBV11-1 and TRBJ2-6; TRBD2 is a possible D gene (6 bases). The CDR3 sequence is 20 residues long. Germline CDR1 SGHAT, CDR2 FQDESV (reference sequence). V lost 5 bases to trimming and J lost 0 bases, with 23 bases between them. Combining the CDR3 with reference TRBV11-1 and TRBJ2-6 gives the whole variable domain EAEVAQSPRYKITEKSQAVAFWCDPISGHATLYWYRQILGQGPELLVQFQDESVVDDSQLPKDRFSAERLKGVDSTLKIQPAELGDSAMYLCASSTQRGTAISSGANVLTFGAGSRLTVL.